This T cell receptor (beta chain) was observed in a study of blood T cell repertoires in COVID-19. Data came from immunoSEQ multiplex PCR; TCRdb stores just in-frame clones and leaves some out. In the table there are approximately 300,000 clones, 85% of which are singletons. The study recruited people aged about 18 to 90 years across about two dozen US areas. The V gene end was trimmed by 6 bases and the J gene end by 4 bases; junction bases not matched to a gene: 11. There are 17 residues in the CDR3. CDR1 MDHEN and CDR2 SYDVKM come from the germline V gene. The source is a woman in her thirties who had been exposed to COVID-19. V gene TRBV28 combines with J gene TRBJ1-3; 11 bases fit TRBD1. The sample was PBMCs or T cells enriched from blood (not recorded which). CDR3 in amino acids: CASSPDRGRISGNTIYF. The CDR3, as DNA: TGTGCCAGCAGCCCGGACAGGGGGCGAATTTCCGGAAACACCATATATTTT.